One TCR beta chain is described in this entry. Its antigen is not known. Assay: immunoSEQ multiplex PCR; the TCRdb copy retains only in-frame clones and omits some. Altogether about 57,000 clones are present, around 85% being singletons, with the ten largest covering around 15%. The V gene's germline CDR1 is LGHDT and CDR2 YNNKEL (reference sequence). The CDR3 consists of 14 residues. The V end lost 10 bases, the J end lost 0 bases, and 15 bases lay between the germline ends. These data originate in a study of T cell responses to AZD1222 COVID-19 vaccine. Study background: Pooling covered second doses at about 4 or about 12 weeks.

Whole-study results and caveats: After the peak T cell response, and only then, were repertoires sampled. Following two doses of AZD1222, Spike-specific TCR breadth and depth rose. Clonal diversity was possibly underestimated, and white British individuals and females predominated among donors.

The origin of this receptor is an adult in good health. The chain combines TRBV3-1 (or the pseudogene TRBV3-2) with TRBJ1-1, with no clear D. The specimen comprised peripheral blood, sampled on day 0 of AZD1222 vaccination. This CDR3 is CATTGGAVNTEAFF. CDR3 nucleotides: TGTGCCACCACCGGAGGAGCCGTGAACACTGAAGCTTTCTTT.